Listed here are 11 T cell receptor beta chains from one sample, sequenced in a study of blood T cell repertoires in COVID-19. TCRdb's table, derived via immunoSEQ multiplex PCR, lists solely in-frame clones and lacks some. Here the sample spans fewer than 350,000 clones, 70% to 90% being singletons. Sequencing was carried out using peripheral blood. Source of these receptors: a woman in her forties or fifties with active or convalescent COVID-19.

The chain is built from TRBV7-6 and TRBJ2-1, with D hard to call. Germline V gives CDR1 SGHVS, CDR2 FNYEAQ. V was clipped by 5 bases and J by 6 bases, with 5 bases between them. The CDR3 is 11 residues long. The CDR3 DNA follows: TGTGCCAGCAGCCAATTCAATGAGCAGTTCTTC. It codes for CASSQFNEQFF.

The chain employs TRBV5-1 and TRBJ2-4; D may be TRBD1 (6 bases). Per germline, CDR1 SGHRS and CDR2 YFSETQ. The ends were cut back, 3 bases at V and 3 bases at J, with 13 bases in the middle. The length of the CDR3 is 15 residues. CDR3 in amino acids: CASSWGQGVKNIQYF. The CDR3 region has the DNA TGCGCCAGCAGCTGGGGGCAGGGCGTCAAAAACATTCAGTACTTC.

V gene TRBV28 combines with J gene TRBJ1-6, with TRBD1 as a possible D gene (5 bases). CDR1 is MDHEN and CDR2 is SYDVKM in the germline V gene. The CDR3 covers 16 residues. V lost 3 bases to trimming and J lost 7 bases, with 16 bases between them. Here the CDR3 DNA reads TGTGCCAGCAGTTTTAGGAGGGGTCGGAGGAATTCACCCCTCCACTTT. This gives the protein CASSFRRGRRNSPLHF. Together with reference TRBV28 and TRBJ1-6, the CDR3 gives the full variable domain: DVKVTQSSRYLVKRTGEKVFLECVQDMDHENMFWYRQDPGLGLRLIYFSYDVKMKEKGDIPEGYSVSREKKERFSLILESASTNQTSMYLCASSFRRGRRNSPLHFGNGTRLTVT.

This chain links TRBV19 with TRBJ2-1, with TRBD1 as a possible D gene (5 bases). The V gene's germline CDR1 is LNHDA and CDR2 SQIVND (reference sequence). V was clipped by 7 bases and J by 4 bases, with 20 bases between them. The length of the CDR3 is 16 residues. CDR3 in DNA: TGTGCCAGTACCCATGCTCGGTCAGGGTTTTACAATGAGCAGTTCTTC. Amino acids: CASTHARSGFYNEQFF.

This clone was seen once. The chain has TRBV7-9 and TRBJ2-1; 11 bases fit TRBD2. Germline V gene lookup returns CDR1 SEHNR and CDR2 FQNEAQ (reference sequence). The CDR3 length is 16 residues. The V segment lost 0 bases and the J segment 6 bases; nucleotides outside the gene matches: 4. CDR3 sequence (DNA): TGTGCCAGCAGCTTAGCGGGACTAGCGGTAACCAATGAGCAGTTCTTC. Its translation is CASSLAGLAVTNEQFF.

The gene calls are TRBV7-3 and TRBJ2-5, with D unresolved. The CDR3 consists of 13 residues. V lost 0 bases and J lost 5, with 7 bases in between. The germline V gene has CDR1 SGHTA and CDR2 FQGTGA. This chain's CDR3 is CASSLTTRETQYF. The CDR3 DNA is TGTGCCAGCAGCTTAACGACAAGGGAGACCCAGTACTTC.

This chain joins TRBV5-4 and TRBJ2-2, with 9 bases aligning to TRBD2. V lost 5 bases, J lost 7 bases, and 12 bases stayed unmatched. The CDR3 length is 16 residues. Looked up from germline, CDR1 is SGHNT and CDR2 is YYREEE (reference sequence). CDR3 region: CASSKAGGVAGGELFF. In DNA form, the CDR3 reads TGTGCCAGCAGTAAAGCGGGAGGCGTAGCGGGCGGGGAGCTGTTTTTT.

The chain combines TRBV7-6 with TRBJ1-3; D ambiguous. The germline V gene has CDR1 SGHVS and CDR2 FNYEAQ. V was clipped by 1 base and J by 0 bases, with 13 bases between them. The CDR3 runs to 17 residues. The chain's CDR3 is CASSLDGGSSSGNTIYF. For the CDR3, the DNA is TGTGCCAGCAGCTTAGATGGCGGGTCTTCCTCTGGAAACACCATATATTTT. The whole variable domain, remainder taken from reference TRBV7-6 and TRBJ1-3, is GAGVSQSPRYKVTKRGQDVALRCDPISGHVSLYWYRQALGQGPEFLTYFNYEAQQDKSGLPNDRFSAERPEGSISTLTIQRTEQRDSAMYRCASSLDGGSSSGNTIYFGEGSWLTVV.

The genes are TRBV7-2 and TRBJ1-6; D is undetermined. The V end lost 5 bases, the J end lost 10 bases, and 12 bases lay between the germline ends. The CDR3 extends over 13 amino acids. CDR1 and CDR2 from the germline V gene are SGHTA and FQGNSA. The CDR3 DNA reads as TGTGCCAGCAGCCCGAGTTTGGGCTCACCCCTCCACTTT. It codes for CASSPSLGSPLHF.

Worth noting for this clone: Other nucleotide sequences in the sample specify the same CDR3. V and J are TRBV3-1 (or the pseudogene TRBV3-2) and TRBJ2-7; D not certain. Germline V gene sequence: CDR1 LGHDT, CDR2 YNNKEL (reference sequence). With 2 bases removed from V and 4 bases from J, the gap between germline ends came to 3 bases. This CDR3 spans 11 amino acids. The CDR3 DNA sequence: TGTGCCAGCAGCCAATTATACGAGCAGTACTTC. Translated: CASSQLYEQYF.

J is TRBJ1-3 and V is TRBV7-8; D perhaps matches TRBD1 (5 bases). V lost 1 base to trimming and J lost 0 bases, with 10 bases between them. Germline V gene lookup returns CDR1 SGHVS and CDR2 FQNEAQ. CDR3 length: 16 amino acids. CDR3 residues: CASSLVDRDSGNTIYF. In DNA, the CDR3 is TGTGCCAGCAGCTTAGTCGACAGAGACTCTGGAAACACCATATATTTT.